These 28 T cell receptor beta chains came from one sample sequenced in a study of cytomegalovirus exposure and HLA in healthy donors. The PCR employed 60 Vbeta primers together with 13 Jbeta primers. Produced via immunoSEQ multiplex PCR; TCRdb's table is partial and in-frame only. This table lists some 110,000 clones. The sample comprised PBMCs. These receptor sequences come from a man aged 40-49 years in good health and CMV-seropositive.

The V and J genes are TRBV2 and TRBJ2-2; a possible D gene is TRBD1 (6 bases). The CDR3 has 15 residues. Trimming removed 3 bases from V and 0 bases from J, with 8 bases in between. The germline CDR1 and CDR2 sequences are SNHLY and FYNNEI. CDR3 nucleotides: TGTGCCAGCAGTGATGGGACACCGAACACCGGGGAGCTGTTTTTT. The encoded protein is CASSDGTPNTGELFF.

The rearrangement joins TRBV5-1 to TRBJ1-5; D is possibly TRBD1 (5 bases). The germline CDR1 and CDR2 sequences are SGHRS and YFSETQ. The CDR3 has 15 amino acids. Trimming cost V 0 bases and J 4 bases, with 11 bases left between them. CDR3 sequence: CASSLEAGRNQPQHF. CDR3 nucleotide sequence: TGCGCCAGCAGCTTGGAGGCAGGGCGGAATCAGCCCCAGCATTTT. Full variable domain (remainder filled in from reference TRBV5-1 and TRBJ1-5): KAGVTQTPRYLIKTRGQQVTLSCSPISGHRSVSWYQQTPGQGLQFLFEYFSETQRNKGNFPGRFSGRQFSNSRSEMNVSTLELGDSALYLCASSLEAGRNQPQHFGDGTRLSIL.

V is TRBV7-9 and J is TRBJ2-5; 9 bases line up with TRBD2. The germline gives CDR1 SEHNR, CDR2 FQNEAQ (reference sequence). The V and J ends lost 5 bases and 3 bases, in that order; junction bases with no gene match: 4. The CDR3 length is 14 residues. CDR3 DNA: TGTGCCAGCAGCCCTCGACTAGCGGAAGAGACCCAGTACTTC. Its translation is CASSPRLAEETQYF.

The chain employs TRBV29-1 and TRBJ2-7; 10 nucleotides line up with TRBD2. V was clipped by 1 base and J by 0 bases; unmatched bases: 9. Germline V CDR1 and CDR2: SQVTM, ANQGSEA. CDR3 size: 17 residues. The CDR3 DNA sequence: TGCAGCGTTGAAGTCTCTACTAGCGGGGCTTACTCCTACGAGCAGTACTTC. Amino acid sequence: CSVEVSTSGAYSYEQYF.

The chain joins TRBV6-5 to TRBJ1-5; 8 nucleotides line up with TRBD1. The junction had 5 bases not matched to a gene; V was cut back by 6 bases and J by 7 bases. The CDR3 runs to 13 residues. Germline lookup yields CDR1 MNHEY and CDR2 SVGAGI. The DNA for the CDR3 is TGTGCCAGCAGGACAGGGGATGAGCAGCCCCAGCATTTT. Translation: CASRTGDEQPQHF.

V is TRBV6-1 and J is TRBJ2-7, with D maybe TRBD2 (6 bases). Per the germline V gene, CDR1 is MNHNS and CDR2 is SASEGT. The length of the CDR3 is 15 residues. V dropped 4 bases and J dropped 0 bases, with 13 bases sitting between them. CDR3 amino acids: CASSAGRPNSYEQYF. CDR3 coding DNA: TGTGCCAGCAGTGCGGGGAGGCCCAACTCCTACGAGCAGTACTTC.

The V call is TRBV5-6, the J call TRBJ2-7; possibly TRBD1 for D (5 bases). Germline V CDR1 and CDR2: SGHDT, YYEEEE. The CDR3 extends over 12 amino acids. The V end was cut by 5 bases, the J end by 6 bases, with 12 bases between. DNA of the CDR3: TGTGCCAGCAGTTTAACAGGTTCCGAGCAGTACTTC. Protein product: CASSLTGSEQYF.

The J gene is TRBJ2-1, the V gene TRBV11-2, with a weak D call TRBD1 (5 bases). V dropped 5 bases and J dropped 4 bases, with 15 bases sitting between them. Germline CDR1 reads SGHAT; CDR2 reads FQNNGV. The CDR3 extends over 15 amino acids. CDR3: CASSKGQGIYNEQFF. The CDR3 bases are TGTGCCAGCAGCAAAGGTCAGGGAATTTACAATGAGCAGTTCTTC.

The gene calls are TRBV5-6 and TRBJ1-4; TRBD1 matches at 8 bases. The CDR3 sequence is 15 residues long. V was clipped by 0 bases and J by 8 bases; unmatched bases: 6. Germline V gene lookup returns CDR1 SGHDT and CDR2 YYEEEE. CDR3 sequence: CASSLVTGGREKLFF. CDR3 nucleotide sequence: TGTGCCAGCAGCTTGGTTACAGGGGGTAGGGAAAAACTGTTTTTT.

The gene calls are TRBV5-6 and TRBJ1-1; tentative D call: TRBD1 (5 bases). Trimming removed 0 bases at V and 4 bases at J, with 10 bases between. The germline CDR1 and CDR2 sequences are SGHDT and YYEEEE. The CDR3 sequence is 14 residues long. This chain's CDR3 is CASSLAGQTTEAFF. CDR3 DNA: TGTGCCAGCAGCTTGGCAGGGCAGACCACTGAAGCTTTCTTT.

The chain employs TRBV7-2 and TRBJ1-2, with TRBD1 identical over 7 bases. With V trimmed by 2 bases and J by 11 bases, 5 bases remained unmatched. CDR1 is SGHTA, CDR2 FQGNSA, per germline. The CDR3 runs 12 residues. CDR3 DNA sequence: TGTGCCAGCAGCTTAAGGCAGGGGGGTTACACCTTC. Translated: CASSLRQGGYTF.

The gene calls are TRBV14 and TRBJ1-5; weak D call: TRBD1 (6 bases). The CDR3 is 13 amino acids. Trimming cost V 5 bases and J 2 bases, with 7 bases left between them. Germline V lookup: CDR1 SGHDN, CDR2 FVKESK. CDR3 residues: CASSGQRNQPQHF. The CDR3 nucleotides are TGTGCCAGCAGCGGACAGCGCAATCAGCCCCAGCATTTT.

The chain recombines TRBV28 with TRBJ1-1; 8 bases match TRBD1. CDR3 length: 16 residues. V dropped 2 bases and J dropped 3; count of bases not matched to a gene: 8. The germline CDR1 and CDR2 sequences are MDHEN and SYDVKM. Written as DNA, the CDR3 is TGTGCCAGCAGTTTAAACCAGGGGGCTCTGGACACTGAAGCTTTCTTT. It encodes CASSLNQGALDTEAFF.

V is TRBV29-1 and J is TRBJ2-7; D is unclear. The CDR3 is 11 amino acids. Trimming took 5 bases from V and 0 from J, leaving 5 bases between them. Germline V gene data show CDR1 as SQVTM and CDR2 as ANQGSEA. CDR3 DNA: TGCAGCGTTCGGTTCTCCTACGAGCAGTACTTC. This translates into CSVRFSYEQYF.

The gene calls are TRBV15 and TRBJ1-4; TRBD1 matches at 9 bases. The CDR3 contains 14 residues. Germline trimming cut 3 bases from V and 8 bases from J; bases unmatched to any gene: 4. Germline assignment: CDR1 LNHNV and CDR2 YYDKDF (reference sequence). The CDR3 reads CATSRDRGGEKLFF. The CDR3, as DNA: TGTGCCACCAGCAGGGACAGGGGAGGGGAAAAACTGTTTTTT.

The J gene is TRBJ1-1, the V gene TRBV5-4; D is undetermined. V shed 0 bases and J shed 4 bases, with 10 bases lying between them. Germline values: CDR1 SGHNT, CDR2 YYREEE (reference sequence). The CDR3 is made up of 14 amino acids. The CDR3 sequence: CASSLAVGSTEAFF. CDR3 coding DNA: TGTGCCAGCAGCTTGGCCGTAGGGAGCACTGAAGCTTTCTTT.

The J gene is TRBJ2-2, the V gene TRBV18; D call uncertain. CDR1 is KGHSH, CDR2 LQKENI, per germline. V was shortened by 8 bases and J by 1 base, with 8 bases between the two germline ends. This CDR3 is 13 amino acids long. The CDR3 coding sequence is TGTGCCAGCACGGTAATGAACACCGGGGAGCTGTTTTTT. It codes for CASTVMNTGELFF.

The CDR3 spells CASSYYGEQFF. CDR3 coding DNA: TGTGCCAGCAGTTACTACGGGGAGCAGTTCTTC. The chain combines TRBV6-6 with TRBJ2-1; unclear D gene. V lost 1 base to trimming and J lost 10 bases, with 5 bases between them. CDR3 size: 11 residues. Per germline, CDR1 MNHNY and CDR2 SVGAGI (reference sequence).

The J gene is TRBJ1-5, the V gene TRBV6-5; tentative D call: TRBD1 (5 bases). V lost 10 bases and J lost 0, with 10 bases in between. This CDR3 region has 13 residues. Germline CDR1 and CDR2: MNHEY and SVGAGI. The CDR3 sequence is CATAGYSNQPQHF. The CDR3 nucleotides are TGTGCCACCGCAGGGTATAGCAATCAGCCCCAGCATTTT.

The rearrangement links TRBV7-8 to TRBJ2-3, with TRBD1 as a possible D gene (6 bases). The germline V gene encodes CDR1 SGHVS and CDR2 FQNEAQ. Trimming cost V 4 bases and J 0 bases, with 11 bases left between them. There are 15 residues in the CDR3. The DNA for the CDR3 is TGTGCCAGCAGCTCGGACAGAATCAGCACAGATACGCAGTATTTT. Amino acid sequence: CASSSDRISTDTQYF.

V is TRBV19 and J is TRBJ2-3; 10 bases are shared with TRBD2. The V segment lost 6 bases and the J segment 7 bases; nucleotides outside the gene matches: 7. Germline CDR1 and CDR2: LNHDA and SQIVND (reference sequence). The CDR3 consists of 14 residues. CDR3: CASRKREGLYTQYF. The CDR3 DNA reads TGTGCCAGTAGAAAGCGGGAGGGCCTGTATACGCAGTATTTT.

The J gene is TRBJ2-7, the V gene TRBV27; 7 bases agree with TRBD1. CDR3 length: 15 amino acids. Per the germline V gene, CDR1 is MNHEY and CDR2 is SMNVEV (reference sequence). J was trimmed by 2 bases and V by 3 bases; bases with no gene match: 7. The chain's CDR3 is CASSFFPTGTYEQYF. The CDR3 DNA reads as TGTGCCAGCAGTTTTTTCCCGACAGGGACCTACGAGCAGTACTTC.

The chain is built from TRBV4-1 and TRBJ1-2; 11 bases map to TRBD1. The V gene end was trimmed by 3 bases and the J gene end by 0 bases; junction bases not matched to a gene: 6. Germline values: CDR1 MGHRA, CDR2 YSYEKL. The CDR3 extends over 17 amino acids. CDR3 coding DNA: TGCGCCAGCAGCCAGTATGGGGGACAGGGGGCTAACTATGGCTACACCTTC. Its protein product is CASSQYGGQGANYGYTF.

The chain has TRBV5-4 and TRBJ1-1; D gene uncertain. CDR3 length equals 14 residues. Germline V gives CDR1 SGHNT, CDR2 YYREEE (reference sequence). Trimming cost V 0 bases and J 1 base, with 7 bases left between them. CDR3 in amino acids: CASSLGQENTEAFF. The CDR3 bases are TGTGCCAGCAGCTTGGGCCAGGAGAACACTGAAGCTTTCTTT.

This chain joins TRBV29-1 and TRBJ2-3; 8 positions agree with TRBD1. V gave up 8 bases and J gave up 6 bases; unmatched junction bases: 4. Germline V CDR1 and CDR2: SQVTM, ANQGSEA. The CDR3 runs 11 residues. CDR3 amino acids: CSTRTGDTQYF. In DNA form, the CDR3 reads TGCAGCACGAGGACAGGGGATACGCAGTATTTT.

The rearrangement uses TRBV7-9 and TRBJ2-7, with D unclear. Germline CDR1 reads SEHNR; CDR2 reads FQNEAQ (reference sequence). V gave up 4 bases and J gave up 0 bases, with 4 bases separating them. This CDR3 spans 12 amino acids. The CDR3 region has the DNA TGTGCCAGCAGCTCGAGCTCCTACGAGCAGTACTTC. Protein sequence: CASSSSSYEQYF.

The V gene is TRBV13, the J gene TRBJ1-1, with D uncertain. Trimming took off 6 bases at V and 7 bases at J, with 9 bases between the two ends. CDR1 is PRHDT and CDR2 is FYEKMQ in the germline V gene (reference sequence). The CDR3 has 11 residues. The CDR3 nucleotides read TGTGCCAGCAGTCCCGGGGTTGAAGCTTTCTTT. Translating gives CASSPGVEAFF.

The chain couples TRBV6-5 to TRBJ1-1; no definite D call. The germline V gene encodes CDR1 MNHEY and CDR2 SVGAGI. The CDR3 totals 14 residues. Trimming took off 5 bases at V and 2 bases at J, with 12 bases between the two ends. CDR3 nucleotides: TGTGCCAGCAGTAGAACAGCAGCCAACACTGAAGCTTTCTTT. Its translation is CASSRTAANTEAFF.